This passage covers 11 T cell receptor beta chains from one sample sequenced in a study of T cells in Graves' hyperthyroidism and ophthalmopathy (dated by TCRdb to about 2019). Libraries were constructed by multiplex PCR. The listed sequencing device is Illumina HiSeq 2000. The TCR beta CDR3 regions were amplified from RNA transcripts. The first round of RT-PCR for the TCR CDR3 was performed with the HTBI primer set and the Qiagen OneStep RT-PCR kit. TCRdb cleaned the public reads at Q25 with fastp, built clones with MiXCR and kept in-frame beta chains. Every CDR3 protein is listed once, alongside the most common genes and DNA of its rows. This sample comprises 300,000 to 450,000 distinct CDR3 sequences, less than 20% of them detected only once. The ten most abundant clones make up about 30% of the sample. Specimen: blood. The receptor source for this set is a woman younger than 35 with Graves' hyperthyroidism that later progressed to Graves' ophthalmopathy.

This clonotype occurred many times. The rearrangement joins TRBV20-1 to TRBJ1-6, with D hard to call. V lost 6 bases to trimming and J lost 10 bases, with 13 bases between them. Germline V CDR1 and CDR2: DFQATT, SNEGSKA (reference sequence). The CDR3 covers 12 residues. The CDR3 loop is CSAQTDPSPLHF. DNA of the CDR3: TGCAGTGCCCAAACCGACCCATCACCCCTCCACTTT.

This clonotype was counted a few times. This chain joins TRBV5-1 and TRBJ2-1, with D maybe TRBD2 (5 bases). There are 15 residues in the CDR3. V lost 0 bases and J 6 bases, leaving 13 bases between the germline ends. Looked up from germline, CDR1 is SGHRS and CDR2 is YFSETQ. CDR3 DNA sequence: TGCGCCAGCAGCTTGGATCCTAGCCCGGGCAATGAGCAGTTCTTC. This codes for CASSLDPSPGNEQFF.

This clonotype was observed many times. The genes are TRBV7-8 and TRBJ2-5; D is unresolved. This CDR3 contains 17 residues. Germline V gene lookup returns CDR1 SGHVS and CDR2 FQNEAQ. Trimming stripped 2 bases from V and 2 bases from J, with 18 bases between. The CDR3 region is CASSLSGPKKRQETQYF. DNA for the CDR3: TGTGCCAGCAGCTTATCCGGACCCAAGAAGAGACAAGAGACCCAGTACTTC.

This clonotype was detected ten times or more. The CDR3 region has the DNA TGTGCTAGTGGCCGACCCGGGACAGCGAACACTGAAGCTTTCTTT. Translation gives CASGRPGTANTEAFF. The rearrangement joins TRBV12-5 to TRBJ1-1, with TRBD1 matching over 7 bases. With V trimmed by 6 bases and J by 1 base, 8 bases remained unmatched. This CDR3 comprises 15 residues. Germline CDR1 reads LGHNT; CDR2 reads FRNRAP.

This clonotype appeared many times. The CDR3, as DNA: TGTGCCAGCAGTGTGCTAGCGGGAGGACTCGATACGCAGTATTTT. Encoded protein: CASSVLAGGLDTQYF. The V call is TRBV2, the J call TRBJ2-3; 11 positions agree with TRBD2. The germline V gene encodes CDR1 SNHLY and CDR2 FYNNEI. CDR3 length equals 15 residues. Unmatched junction bases numbered 6, after V lost 4 bases and J lost 6 bases.

This clonotype appeared many times. The gene calls are TRBV7-8 and TRBJ2-5, with D maybe TRBD1 (6 bases). The CDR3 covers 15 residues. Germline V gene sequence: CDR1 SGHVS, CDR2 FQNEAQ. Trimming left V 4 bases short and J 2 bases short, with 14 bases between. CDR3 in amino acids: CASSWLQGNQETQYF. The DNA for the CDR3 is TGTGCCAGCAGCTGGTTGCAGGGGAATCAAGAGACCCAGTACTTC. Full variable domain (rest looked up from reference TRBV7-8 and TRBJ2-5): GAGVSQSPRYKVAKRGQDVALRCDPISGHVSLFWYQQALGQGPEFLTYFQNEAQLDKSGLPSDRFFAERPEGSVSTLKIQRTQQEDSAVYLCASSWLQGNQETQYFGPGTRLLVL.

This clonotype was seen repeatedly, ten times or more. The chain links TRBV20-1 to TRBJ2-7; 9 nucleotides match TRBD1. With V trimmed by 6 bases and J by 2 bases, 8 bases remained unmatched. The CDR3 runs to 14 residues. Germline assignment: CDR1 DFQATT and CDR2 SNEGSKA (reference sequence). CDR3 sequence (DNA): TGCAGTGCCCCGACTTACAGGGGGCCCTACGAGCAGTACTTC. Translation: CSAPTYRGPYEQYF.

A few counts support this clonotype. J is TRBJ2-1 and V is TRBV24-1; D may match TRBD1 or TRBD2 (5 bases each). The length of the CDR3 is 15 residues. From germline, CDR1 is KGHDR and CDR2 SFDVKD. V was cut by 4 bases and J by 10 bases, with 19 bases left in between. CDR3 loop: CATSDHYRDVEEQFF. CDR3 sequence (DNA): TGTGCCACCAGTGACCATTACCGGGACGTAGAAGAGCAGTTCTTC.

At least ten counts were recorded for this clonotype. The chain combines TRBV7-3 with TRBJ2-1, with 10 bases fitting TRBD2. Per germline, CDR1 SGHTA and CDR2 FQGTGA. The CDR3 length is 15 residues. With V trimmed by 1 base and J by 8 bases, 5 bases remained unmatched. This CDR3 reads CASSLIGGTSDEQFF. The CDR3 region has the DNA TGTGCCAGCAGCTTAATAGGTGGGACTAGCGATGAGCAGTTCTTC.

At least ten counts were recorded for this clonotype. The V and J genes are TRBV7-8 and TRBJ2-7, with TRBD2 matching over 10 bases. Per the germline V gene, CDR1 is SGHVS and CDR2 is FQNEAQ. J lost 3 bases, V lost 0 bases, and 5 bases had no gene match. The CDR3 is 16 residues long. In nucleotides, the CDR3 is TGTGCCAGCAGCTTAGCGCAACTAGCGGGAAACTACGAGCAGTACTTC. Its translation: CASSLAQLAGNYEQYF.

This clonotype was observed at least ten times. The gene calls are TRBV29-1 and TRBJ2-5; 9 bases fit TRBD1. The CDR3 is 15 amino acids. CDR1 is SQVTM and CDR2 is ANQGSEA in the germline V gene. The J segment lost 1 base and the V segment lost 7 bases, leaving 10 bases of the junction unmatched. CDR3 sequence (DNA): TGCAGCGCTAGGGGACAGGGTGGACGCCAAGAGACCCAGTACTTC. Translated, it gives CSARGQGGRQETQYF.